The T cell receptor beta chain described here comes from a study of blood T cell repertoires in COVID-19. Clones were sequenced by immunoSEQ multiplex PCR, and TCRdb holds only the in-frame ones, with some missing. The table records under 150,000 clones, roughly nine tenths of them present only once. This CDR3 region has 14 residues. Trimming removed 2 bases at V and 3 bases at J, with 10 bases between. CDR1 is SNHLY and CDR2 is FYNNEI in the germline V gene. Specimen: peripheral blood. The clonotype was recovered from a man between 50 and 59 years old with active COVID-19. V and J are TRBV2 and TRBJ1-1, with D perhaps TRBD1 (6 bases). For the CDR3, the DNA is TGTGCCAGCAGTGAACTACAGGGACACACTGAAGCTTTCTTT. This encodes CASSELQGHTEAFF.